This entry features one T cell receptor beta chain sequence. Original analysis: Amplified reference gene primers provided the basis for estimating nucleated cell counts. Sequenced by immunoSEQ multiplex PCR; TCRdb stores in-frame clones only, minus some. The V and J calls and clone size were taken over from that table, and D and trimming were inferred from the DNA. The data contain about 140,000 clones, 88% of them singletons. This sample was included in a study of blood T cell repertoires in COVID-19. For the study at large: The United States, Italy and Spain supplied acute and convalescent COVID-19 samples. Sources were T cells, B-cell-depleted T cells, or PBMCs; the material itself was cDNA or gDNA.

Losses at the gene ends were 3 bases for V and 1 base for J; bases not matched to a gene: 7. The length of the CDR3 is 16 residues. Germline V gene sequence: CDR1 LGHDT, CDR2 YNNKEL (reference sequence). This sequence was found in an older man with acute or convalescent COVID-19. The chain links TRBV3-1 (or the pseudogene TRBV3-2) to TRBJ2-3, with 7 positions matching TRBD1. Material: peripheral blood. The CDR3 region is CASSQVGGAGTDTQYF. CDR3 nucleotides: TGTGCCAGCAGCCAGGTAGGGGGCGCGGGCACAGATACGCAGTATTTT.